This TCR beta chain was captured by sequencing in a study of beta chain features in type 1 diabetes. The whole isolated RNA underwent reverse transcription, so sequencing captured expressed TCRB transcripts. Method: immunoSEQ multiplex PCR; TCRdb's copy keeps in-frame clones and lacks some. This table holds a few hundred thousand clones, 30% found once. This clone came up a few times. The same CDR3 can be traced to other DNA sequences in this sample. Specimen: naive CD4+ T cells from blood. The receptor was derived from a man aged 18-30 years in good health.

The DNA for the CDR3 is TGTGCCTGGAGTGTTCTCGGCACAGATACGCAGTATTTT. It specifies CAWSVLGTDTQYF. The rearrangement links TRBV30 to TRBJ2-3, with D unresolved. V was clipped by 0 bases and J by 1 base, with 5 bases between them. This CDR3 region has 13 residues. Germline CDR1 and CDR2: GTSNPN and SVGIG (reference sequence). The variable domain in full, completed from reference TRBV30 and TRBJ2-3, reads SQTIHQWPATLVQPVGSPLSLECTVEGTSNPNLYWYRQAAGRGLQLLFYSVGIGQISSEVPQNLSASRPQDRQFILSSKKLLLSDSGFYLCAWSVLGTDTQYFGPGTRLTVL.